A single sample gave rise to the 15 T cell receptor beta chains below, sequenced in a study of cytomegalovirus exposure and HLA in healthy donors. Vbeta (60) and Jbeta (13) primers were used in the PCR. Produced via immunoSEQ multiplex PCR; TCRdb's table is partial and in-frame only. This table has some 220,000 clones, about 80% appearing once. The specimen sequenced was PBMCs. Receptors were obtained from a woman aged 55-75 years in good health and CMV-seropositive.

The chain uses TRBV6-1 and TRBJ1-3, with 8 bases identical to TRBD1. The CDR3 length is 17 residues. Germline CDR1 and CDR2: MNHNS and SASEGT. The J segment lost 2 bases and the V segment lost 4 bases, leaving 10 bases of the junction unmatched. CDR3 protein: CASSVNTGQGTGNTIYF. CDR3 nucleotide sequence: TGTGCCAGCAGTGTCAACACCGGACAGGGAACTGGAAACACCATATATTTT.

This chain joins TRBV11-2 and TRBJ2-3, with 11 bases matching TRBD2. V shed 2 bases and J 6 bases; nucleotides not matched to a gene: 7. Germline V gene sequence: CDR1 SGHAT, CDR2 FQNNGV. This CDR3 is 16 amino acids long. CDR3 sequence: CASSLTSGSSRDTQYF. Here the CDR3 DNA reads TGTGCCAGCAGCTTAACTAGCGGGAGTAGTAGGGATACGCAGTATTTT. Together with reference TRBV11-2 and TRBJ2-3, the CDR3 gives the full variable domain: EAGVAQSPRYKIIEKRQSVAFWCNPISGHATLYWYQQILGQGPKLLIQFQNNGVVDDSQLPKDRFSAERLKGVDSTLKIQPAKLEDSAVYLCASSLTSGSSRDTQYFGPGTRLTVL.

This chain's CDR3 is CAWGTSEMYNEQFF. CDR3 nucleotides: TGTGCCTGGGGGACTAGCGAGATGTACAATGAGCAGTTCTTC. The chain combines TRBV30 with TRBJ2-1, with 10 bases that match TRBD2. J lost 4 bases, V lost 5 bases, and 5 bases had no gene match. The CDR3 contains 14 residues. From germline, CDR1 is GTSNPN and CDR2 SVGIG (reference sequence).

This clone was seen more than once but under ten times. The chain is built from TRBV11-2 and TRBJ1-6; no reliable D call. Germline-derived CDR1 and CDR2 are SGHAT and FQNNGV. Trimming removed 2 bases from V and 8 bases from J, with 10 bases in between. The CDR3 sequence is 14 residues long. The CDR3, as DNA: TGTGCCAGCAGCTTAAACCAGCTAGATTCACCCCTCCACTTT. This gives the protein CASSLNQLDSPLHF.

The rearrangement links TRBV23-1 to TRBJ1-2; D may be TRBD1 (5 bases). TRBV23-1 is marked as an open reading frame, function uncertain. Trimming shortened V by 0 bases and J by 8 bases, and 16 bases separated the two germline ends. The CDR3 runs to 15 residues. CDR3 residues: CASSQSCREVQGYTF. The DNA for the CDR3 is TGCGCCAGCAGTCAATCATGCAGGGAGGTCCAGGGCTACACCTTC.

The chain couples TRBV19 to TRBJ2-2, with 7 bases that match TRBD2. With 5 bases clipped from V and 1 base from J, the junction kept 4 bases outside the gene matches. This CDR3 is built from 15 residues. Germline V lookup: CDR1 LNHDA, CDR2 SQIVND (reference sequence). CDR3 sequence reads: CASSEASGNTGELFF. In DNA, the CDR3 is TGTGCCAGTAGTGAGGCTAGCGGGAACACCGGGGAGCTGTTTTTT.

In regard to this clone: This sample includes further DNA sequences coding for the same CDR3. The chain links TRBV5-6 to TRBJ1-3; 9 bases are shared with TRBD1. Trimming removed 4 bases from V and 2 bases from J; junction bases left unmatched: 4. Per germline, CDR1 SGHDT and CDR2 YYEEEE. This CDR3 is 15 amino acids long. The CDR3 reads CASSTGQGAGNTIYF. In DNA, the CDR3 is TGTGCCAGCAGCACGGGACAGGGAGCTGGAAACACCATATATTTT.

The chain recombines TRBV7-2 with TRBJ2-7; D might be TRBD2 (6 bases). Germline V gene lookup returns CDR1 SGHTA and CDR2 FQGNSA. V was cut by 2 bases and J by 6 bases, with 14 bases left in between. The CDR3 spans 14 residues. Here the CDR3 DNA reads TGTGCCAGCAGCTTAATTGCCGGGGGAGGCGAGCAGTACTTC. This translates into CASSLIAGGGEQYF. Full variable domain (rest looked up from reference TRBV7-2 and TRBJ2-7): GAGVSQSPSNKVTEKGKDVELRCDPISGHTALYWYRQSLGQGLEFLIYFQGNSAPDKSGLPSDRFSAERTGGSVSTLTIQRTQQEDSAVYLCASSLIAGGGEQYFGPGTRLTVT.

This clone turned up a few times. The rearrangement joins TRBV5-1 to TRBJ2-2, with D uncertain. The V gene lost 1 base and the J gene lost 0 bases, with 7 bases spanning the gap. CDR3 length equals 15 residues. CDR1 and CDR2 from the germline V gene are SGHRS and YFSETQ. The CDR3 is CASSLQYSNTGELFF. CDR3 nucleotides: TGCGCCAGCAGCTTGCAGTATTCGAACACCGGGGAGCTGTTTTTT.

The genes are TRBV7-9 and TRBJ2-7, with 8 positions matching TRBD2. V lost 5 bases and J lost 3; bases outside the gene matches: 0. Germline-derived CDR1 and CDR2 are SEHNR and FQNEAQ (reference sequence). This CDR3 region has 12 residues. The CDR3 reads CASSGTSYEQYF. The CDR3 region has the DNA TGTGCCAGCAGCGGGACTAGCTACGAGCAGTACTTC.

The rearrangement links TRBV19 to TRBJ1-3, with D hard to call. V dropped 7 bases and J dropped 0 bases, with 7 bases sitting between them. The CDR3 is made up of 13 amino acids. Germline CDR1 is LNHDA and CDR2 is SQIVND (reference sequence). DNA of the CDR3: TGTGCCAGTAATCTTCTCTCTGGAAACACCATATATTTT. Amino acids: CASNLLSGNTIYF.

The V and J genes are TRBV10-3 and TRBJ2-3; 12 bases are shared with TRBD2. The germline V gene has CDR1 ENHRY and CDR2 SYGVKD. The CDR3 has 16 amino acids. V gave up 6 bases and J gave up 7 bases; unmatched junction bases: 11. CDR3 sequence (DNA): TGTGCCATCAGCCCGGGACTAGCGGGTACCCCAAATACGCAGTATTTT. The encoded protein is CAISPGLAGTPNTQYF.

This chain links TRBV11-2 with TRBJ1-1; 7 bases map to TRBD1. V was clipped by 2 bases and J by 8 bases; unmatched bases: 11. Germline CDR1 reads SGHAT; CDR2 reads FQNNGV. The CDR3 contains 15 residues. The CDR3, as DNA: TGTGCCAGCAGCTTACATCTTGGGGGGACAGCAGAAGCTTTCTTT. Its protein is CASSLHLGGTAEAFF.

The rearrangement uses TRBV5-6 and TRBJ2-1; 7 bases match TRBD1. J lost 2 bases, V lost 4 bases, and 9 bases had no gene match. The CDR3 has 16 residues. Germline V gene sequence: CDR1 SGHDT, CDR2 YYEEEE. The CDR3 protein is CASSPMTGSTYNEQFF. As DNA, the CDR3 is TGTGCCAGCAGCCCCATGACAGGGAGCACCTACAATGAGCAGTTCTTC.

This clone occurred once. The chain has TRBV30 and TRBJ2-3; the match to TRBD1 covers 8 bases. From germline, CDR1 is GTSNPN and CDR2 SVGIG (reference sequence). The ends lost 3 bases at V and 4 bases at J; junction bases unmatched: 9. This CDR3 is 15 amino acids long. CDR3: CAWRQGAALADTQYF. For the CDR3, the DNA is TGTGCCTGGAGGCAGGGGGCCGCGCTGGCAGATACGCAGTATTTT.